This T cell receptor (beta chain) comes out of a study of T cell responses to AZD1222 COVID-19 vaccine. This clone was observed a single time. V lost 7 bases, J lost 2 bases, and 9 bases stayed unmatched. Germline lookup yields CDR1 LNHDA and CDR2 SQIVND (reference sequence). The CDR3 loop spans 15 amino acids. Some clones are missing from TCRdb's copy, which holds only in-frame ones; the method was immunoSEQ multiplex PCR. The table shows 95,000 to 150,000 clones, with roughly 89% occurring only once. The TCR was taken from an adult in good health. The rearrangement links TRBV19 to TRBJ2-5; 8 nucleotides agree with TRBD2. Here the sequenced sample was peripheral blood, taken on day 0 of AZD1222 vaccination. CDR3 amino acids: CASTPASGWQETQYF. The CDR3 DNA reads TGTGCCAGTACCCCGGCTAGCGGGTGGCAAGAGACCCAGTACTTC.